This TCR beta chain is drawn from a study of blood T cell repertoires in COVID-19. At the level of the study: Researchers got acute and convalescent COVID-19 samples from the United States, Italy and Spain. Sample material is recorded as cDNA or gDNA derived from T cells, B-cell-depleted T cells, or PBMCs.

Original methodology: The authors estimated nucleated cell counts from reference gene primer amplification. Sequenced by immunoSEQ multiplex PCR; TCRdb stores in-frame clones only, minus some. V and J calls and clone size are as listed in that table; D and trimming were resolved from the DNA. The sample lists 95,000 to 150,000 clones, 82% occurring once. CDR1 is SGHTA, CDR2 FQGNSA, per germline. This CDR3 has 15 amino acids. The junction had 6 bases not matched to a gene; V was cut back by 5 bases and J by 4 bases. The V gene is TRBV7-2, the J gene TRBJ1-2, with 11 bases lining up with TRBD1. The sequence derives from a woman in her seventies with acute or convalescent COVID-19. Input material: peripheral blood. CDR3 coding DNA: TGTGCCAGCAGCGCGGACAGGGGGCAAAGCTATGGCTACACCTTC. Its translation: CASSADRGQSYGYTF.